This T cell receptor (beta chain) was observed in a study of technical replicates of blood from a handful of donors (dated by TCRdb to between 2016 and 2019). As regards this clone: Its antigen is currently not known. It has no much larger one-base neighbor in the sample; base qualities were not kept.

The receptor library was made with the immunoSEQ multiplex PCR assay. The clones in this table, taken by TCRdb from immuneACCESS, are in-frame only. Not every clone is retained; where verified, under half of the shortfall comes from an unresolved V gene, and the cause of the rest is unknown. This sample is represented by about 100,000 clones; about 95% of them were singletons. Less than 0.45% of the sample comes from the top ten. CDR1 and CDR2 are read off the germline V gene as SGHRS and YFSETQ. V is shortened by 4 bases, J by 5 bases, and the region joining them spans 20 bases. From the cysteine up to the phenylalanine, the CDR3 has a length of 16 residues. This entry keeps only the CDR3 DNA: 48 bases, framed from base 1.

This TCR derives from a human donor in good health. The V and J segments used are TRBV5-1 and TRBJ2-3, and TRBD2 may be the D gene, going by 6 matching bases. The sequenced sample was T cells isolated from PBMCs. The encoded CDR3 is CASSGRDSPSGDTQYF. In nucleotide form, the sequence is TGCGCCAGCAGCGGTCGGGACTCTCCCTCGGGAGATACGCAGTATTTT.